Sequencing of this T cell receptor beta chain was carried out in a study of molecular identifiers for immune sequencing clone quantification (dated by TCRdb to the late 2010s). With regard to the full study: For a replicate experiment, the RNA from either about 20,000 or 100,000 naive CD8 T cells was divided into five aliquots, and four of those aliquots went on to sequencing. This methods study used CD8 T cells to benchmark TCR RNA copy counting and molecular-identifier clustering-based TCR repertoire sequencing (MIDCIRS). General conclusions and limits of the study: The sizes of highly expanded clones could end up underestimated when identical TCR molecules share a barcode. When barcode sub-clustering was omitted, TCR diversity was inflated by chimeric consensus sequences, with chimeras reaching as high as 47%. In CMV-specific effector cells, clones with more than 20 RNA copies contained over 99% of molecules, whereas in naive cells such clones contained under 1% of molecules. Naive libraries contained spiked-in Jurkat TCR RNA (more than nine copies' worth), which is not part of the donor repertoire. A single cell's worth of spiked-in Jurkat TCR RNA was reported detectable even among around 970,000 naive CD8 T cells. Around 2.9 recovered TCR RNA copies per cell were obtained by modeling, versus about 9.7 by digital PCR, implying a capture efficiency of about 30%.

Libraries of naive CD8 T cells were built from anywhere between about 17,000 and 1,000,000 sorted cells, with 10%, 30% or 50% of the purified RNA used. On a BD FACSAria II, naive CD8 T cells were FACS-sorted as CD8+CD4-CCR7+CD45RA+ and collected into RLT Plus buffer. To test detection sensitivity, Jurkat RNA equivalent to about eleven TCR copies was spiked into samples of roughly 19,000-1,000,000 naive CD8 T cells. Enrichment of CD8 T cells was performed with RosetteSep CD8+ T Cell Enrichment Cocktail and Ficoll-Paque, after which ACK red cell lysis was carried out. As regards this clonotype: Its cognate antigen has yet to be identified. This clone may be a read error of a much larger clone one base away.

To prepare the library, PCR was applied. Sequencing used a NextSeq 500. Bulk TCR libraries were generated as previously described, with the TCR primers listed in Table S5 used. The Qiagen AllPrep DNA/RNA kit was used to purify total RNA. Reads from multiple sequencing runs of the same library were pooled before analysis. Per the authors' processing: Reads were retained only if an exact TCR constant sequence was present, and the retained reads were trimmed to 150 nt and grouped according to their 12-nt molecular barcodes. Reads inside each barcode group were sub-clustered using a 15% Levenshtein threshold, and a quality-weighted consensus sequence was constructed for each RNA molecule. Non-functional sequences were discarded, and so were lower-count sequences lying one edit away from another sequence. On the basis of fitting two negative binomial distributions, barcode sub-clusters with fewer than 20% of the maximum read count were discarded. The public reads were quality trimmed at Q25 with fastp and then assembled into clones with MiXCR by TCRdb, keeping productive beta chains. Identical CDR3 proteins give one entry, which carries the most common genes and DNA. TCRdb, rather than the study authors, made the V and J calls. The sample table shows more than 550,000 distinct CDR3 sequences, and about 25% are seen once. The ten largest account for 0.6% to 0.9% of the sample.

V trim: 8 bases; J trim: 6 bases; unmatched bases: 13. Inclusive of the bounding cysteine and phenylalanine, the CDR3 is 16 residues long. The read is trimmed to its CDR3 DNA, 48 bases read in frame from base 1. The chain is encoded by TRBV5-3 joined to TRBJ2-2, with 10 bases matching TRBD2. TRBV5-3 is marked as an open reading frame, function uncertain. This receptor was taken from a human donor in good health. Some libraries in this study had Jurkat cell RNA spiked in. What was sequenced was naive CD8+ T cells from blood, with Jurkat cell RNA spiked in. Read against the paper, the sample's cell subset or site label means: FACS-sorted CD8+CD4-CCR7+CD45RA+ naive T cells. CDR3 sequence: CASSLLAGGGAGELFF. The sequenced DNA: TGTGCCAGCAGCCTCTTAGCGGGAGGCGGGGCCGGGGAGCTGTTTTTT.